This T cell receptor beta chain was recorded in a study of glioma-infiltrating T cells after dendritic cell vaccination (dated by TCRdb to the mid-2010s). About the study as a whole: A cohort of 15 or so glioblastoma patients from Phase I and II dendritic cell vaccination trials was included, of whom 9 were newly diagnosed and 6 had recurrent disease. Autologous tumor lysate-pulsed dendritic cell vaccination was administered to the patients between about 2003 and 2013. To make the vaccine, monocyte-derived dendritic cells were cultured for 7 to 8 days with IL-4 and GM-CSF and then pulsed overnight with autologous tumor lysate. Each patient got three intradermal injections of the dendritic cell vaccine, spaced at biweekly intervals, in the arm below the axilla. Deep sequencing of TCR beta CDR3 regions was used to quantify tumor-infiltrating lymphocyte content and compare tumor and blood repertoires in dendritic cell-vaccinated glioblastoma patients. TCR sequencing metrics, including TIL content and tumor-blood repertoire overlap, were correlated with survival after dendritic cell vaccination.

This clone appeared a few times. There is no known antigen for this receptor. No clone much larger than this one lies a single base away; base qualities are absent. What the authors observed across the whole study: After dendritic cell vaccination, a higher estimated pretreatment TIL content predicted longer time to progression and overall survival. The cohort was small and heterogeneous, few patients had complete blood and tumor sets, and even fewer had initial-recurrent tumor pairs. No direct relationship between TCR clonality and survival was found, suggesting that a diverse polyclonal response may matter. The response model built on TCR overlap across three groups was characterized as speculative, with prospective validation still needed.

TCRB CDR3 regions were amplified from 1.5 to 2.5 ug genomic DNA, or all available DNA if less, using the immunoSEQ assay. The multiplex PCR employed 60 forward primers targeting TCR V beta segments and 13 reverse primers targeting J beta segments. Synthetic control templates were spiked into each sample at limiting dilution to estimate reads per starting template. Reads of 87 bp were generated by sequencing on the Illumina HiSeq System. On the authors' methods: PCR and sequencing errors were removed by merging closely related sequences with a nearest neighbor algorithm. TCR overlap was measured as the percentage of unique tumor TCR beta sequences that were also present in the peripheral blood of the same patient. Not all clones reach the TCRdb copy of this immuneACCESS table, which keeps in-frame sequences only. Checked studies attribute under half of the gap to unresolved V genes and leave the rest unexplained. That table supplies the V and J calls and clone size; D and trimming were determined from the DNA. The sample profile shows some 99,000 clones; 75% to 90% of them were found once. The ten top clones hold roughly 5.5% of the sample.

Sample time point, as interpreted from the label and publication: after dendritic cell vaccination, including at tumor progression/relapse. Patients were selected on the basis of adequate residual fresh-frozen tumor tissue and more than two years of available survival data. Although molecular status otherwise differed among the glioblastoma patients, no patient had an isocitrate dehydrogenase mutation. PBMC were collected before vaccination, two weeks after the third vaccination, and at tumor progression if tumor progression occurred. Genomic DNA was extracted with the Qiagen DNeasy Blood extraction Kit. From the cysteine up to the phenylalanine, the CDR3 has a length of 16 residues. Of all the DNA, just the CDR3 is kept, 48 bases in frame from base 1. CDR1 and CDR2, per the germline V gene (reference sequence), are SGHAT and FQDESV. V is pruned by 6 bases and J by 8 bases, leaving 13 bases of the junction without a gene match.

This receptor was identified in a human donor with glioblastoma. The V and J segments used are TRBV11-1 and TRBJ2-1; 10 bases in between match TRBD2. Sequencing was performed on blood, taken after dendritic cell vaccination. The CDR3 sequence is CASRPLAGVSSDEQFF. The base sequence is TGTGCCAGCAGACCCCTAGCGGGAGTTAGTAGCGATGAGCAGTTCTTC.